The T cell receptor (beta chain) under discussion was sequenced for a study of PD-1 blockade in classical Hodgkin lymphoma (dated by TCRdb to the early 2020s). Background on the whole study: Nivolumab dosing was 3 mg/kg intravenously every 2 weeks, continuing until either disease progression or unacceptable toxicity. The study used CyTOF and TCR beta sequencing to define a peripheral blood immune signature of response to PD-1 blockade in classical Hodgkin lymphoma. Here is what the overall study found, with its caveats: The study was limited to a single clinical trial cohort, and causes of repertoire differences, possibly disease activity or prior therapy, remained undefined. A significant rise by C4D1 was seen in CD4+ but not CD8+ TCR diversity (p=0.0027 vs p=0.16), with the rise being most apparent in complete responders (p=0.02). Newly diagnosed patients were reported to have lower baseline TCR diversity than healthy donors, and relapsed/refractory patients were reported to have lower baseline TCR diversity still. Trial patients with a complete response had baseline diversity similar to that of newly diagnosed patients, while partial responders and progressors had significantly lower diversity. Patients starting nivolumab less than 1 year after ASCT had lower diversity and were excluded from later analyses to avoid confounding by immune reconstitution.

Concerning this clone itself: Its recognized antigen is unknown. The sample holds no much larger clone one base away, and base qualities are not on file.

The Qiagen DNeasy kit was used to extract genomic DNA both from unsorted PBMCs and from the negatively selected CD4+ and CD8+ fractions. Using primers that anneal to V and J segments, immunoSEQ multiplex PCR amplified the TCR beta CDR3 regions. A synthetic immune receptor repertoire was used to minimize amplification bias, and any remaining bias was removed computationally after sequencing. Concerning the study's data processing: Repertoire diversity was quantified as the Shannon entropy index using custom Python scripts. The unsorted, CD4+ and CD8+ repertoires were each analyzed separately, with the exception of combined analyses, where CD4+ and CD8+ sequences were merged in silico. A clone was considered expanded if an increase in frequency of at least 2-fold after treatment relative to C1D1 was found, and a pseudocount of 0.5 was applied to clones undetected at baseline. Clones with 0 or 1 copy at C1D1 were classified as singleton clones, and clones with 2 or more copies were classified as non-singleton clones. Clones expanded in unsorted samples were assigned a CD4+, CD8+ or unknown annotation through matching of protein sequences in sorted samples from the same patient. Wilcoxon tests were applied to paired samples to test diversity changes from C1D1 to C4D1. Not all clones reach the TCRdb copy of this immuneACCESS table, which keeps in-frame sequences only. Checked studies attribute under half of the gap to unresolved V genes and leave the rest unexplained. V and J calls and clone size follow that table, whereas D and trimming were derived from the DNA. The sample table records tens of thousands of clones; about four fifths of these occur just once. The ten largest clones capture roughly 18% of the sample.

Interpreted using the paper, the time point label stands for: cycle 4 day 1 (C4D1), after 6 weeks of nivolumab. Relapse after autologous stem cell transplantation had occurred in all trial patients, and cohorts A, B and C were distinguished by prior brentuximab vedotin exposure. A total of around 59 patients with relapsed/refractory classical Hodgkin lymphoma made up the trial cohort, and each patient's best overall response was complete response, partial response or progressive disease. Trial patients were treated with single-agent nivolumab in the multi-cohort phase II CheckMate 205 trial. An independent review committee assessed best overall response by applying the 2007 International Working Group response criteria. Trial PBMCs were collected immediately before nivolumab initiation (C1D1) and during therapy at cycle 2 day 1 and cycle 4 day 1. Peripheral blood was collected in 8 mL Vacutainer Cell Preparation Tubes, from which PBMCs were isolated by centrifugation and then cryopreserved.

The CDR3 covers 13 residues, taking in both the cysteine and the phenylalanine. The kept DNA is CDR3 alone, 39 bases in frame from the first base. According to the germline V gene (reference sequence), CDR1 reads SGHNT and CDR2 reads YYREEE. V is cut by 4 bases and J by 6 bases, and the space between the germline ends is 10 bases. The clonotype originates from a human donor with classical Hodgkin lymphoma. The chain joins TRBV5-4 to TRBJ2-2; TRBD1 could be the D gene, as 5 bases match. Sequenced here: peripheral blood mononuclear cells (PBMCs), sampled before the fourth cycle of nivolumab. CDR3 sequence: CASSPDISGELFF. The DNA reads TGTGCCAGCAGCCCGGACATTTCCGGGGAGCTGTTTTTT.